This T cell receptor (beta chain) stems from a study of blood T cell repertoires in COVID-19. About the research overall: Whether acute or convalescent, the COVID-19 samples came from the United States, Italy and Spain. Sources were T cells, B-cell-depleted T cells, or PBMCs; the material itself was cDNA or gDNA.

The protocol was immunoSEQ multiplex PCR, while the TCRdb copy is restricted to in-frame clones and leaves out a portion. The table shows more than 50,000 clones, with roughly 90% occurring only once. The CDR3 runs to 16 residues. CDR1 and CDR2 from the germline V gene are MNHEY and SVGAGI. V was shortened by 4 bases and J by 0 bases, with 12 bases between the two germline ends. The specimen was peripheral blood. The sequence came from a human donor with active COVID-19. The donor label of this sample is uncertain. V gene TRBV6-5 combines with J gene TRBJ2-2, with D perhaps matching TRBD1 (6 bases). CDR3 sequence: CASSSPGHTNTGELFF. The CDR3 DNA reads as TGTGCCAGCAGTTCCCCGGGACACACGAACACCGGGGAGCTGTTTTTT.